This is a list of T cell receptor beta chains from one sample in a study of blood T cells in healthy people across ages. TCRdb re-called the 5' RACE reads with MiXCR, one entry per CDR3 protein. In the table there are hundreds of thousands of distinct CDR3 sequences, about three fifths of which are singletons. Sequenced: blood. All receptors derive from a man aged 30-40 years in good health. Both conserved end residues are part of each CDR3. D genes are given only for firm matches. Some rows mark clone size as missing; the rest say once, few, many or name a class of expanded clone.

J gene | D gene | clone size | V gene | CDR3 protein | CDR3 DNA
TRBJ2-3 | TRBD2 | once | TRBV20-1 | CSALSVTSGMPDTQYF | TGCAGTGCATTAAGCGTAACTAGCGGGATGCCGGATACGCAGTATTTT
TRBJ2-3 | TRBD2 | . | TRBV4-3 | CASSQGFGTSGRIQYF | TGCGCCAGCAGCCAAGGTTTCGGGACTAGCGGGAGAATACAGTATTTT
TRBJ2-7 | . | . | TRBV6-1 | CASSELGGSYEQYF | TGTGCCAGCAGTGAGCTTGGGGGCTCCTACGAGCAGTACTTC
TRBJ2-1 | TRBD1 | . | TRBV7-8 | CASGGQNYNEQFF | TGTGCCAGCGGGGGACAGAACTACAATGAGCAGTTCTTC
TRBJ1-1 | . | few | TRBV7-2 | CASSLGGRQNTEAFF | TGTGCCAGCAGCTTAGGAGGCCGGCAGAACACTGAAGCTTTCTTT
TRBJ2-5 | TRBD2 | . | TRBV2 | CASSATGTSGNEQYF | TGTGCCAGCAGTGCGACCGGGACTAGCGGCAATGAGCAGTACTTC
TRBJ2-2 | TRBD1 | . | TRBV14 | CASSQGKRTGTDGELFF | TGTGCCAGCAGCCAAGGGAAACGGACAGGGACGGACGGGGAGCTGTTTTTT
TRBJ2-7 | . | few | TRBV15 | CATSRDKSYEQYF | TGTGCCACCAGCAGGGACAAGAGCTACGAGCAGTACTTC
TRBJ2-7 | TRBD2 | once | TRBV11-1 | CASRPTSGEQYF | TGTGCCAGCAGACCTACTAGCGGCGAGCAGTACTTC
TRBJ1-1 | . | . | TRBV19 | CASSIGGVNTEAFF | TGTGCCAGTAGTATAGGGGGCGTGAACACTGAAGCTTTCTTT
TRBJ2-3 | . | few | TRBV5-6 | CASSHTAGVDTQYF | TGTGCCAGCAGCCACACGGCTGGGGTAGATACGCAGTATTTT
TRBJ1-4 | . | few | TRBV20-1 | CSARRLRGGNEKLFF | TGCAGTGCTAGACGCCTGCGGGGGGGGAATGAAAAACTGTTTTTT
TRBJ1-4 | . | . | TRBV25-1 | CASSGTGEKLFF | TGTGCCAGCAGTGGGACCGGTGAAAAACTGTTTTTT
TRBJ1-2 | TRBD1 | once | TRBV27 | CASSKGDRKLYGYTF | TGTGCCAGCAGTAAGGGGGACAGGAAGCTCTATGGCTACACCTTC
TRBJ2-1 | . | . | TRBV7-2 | CASSLRVAFNNEQFF | TGTGCCAGCAGCTTAAGAGTGGCTTTCAACAATGAGCAGTTCTTC
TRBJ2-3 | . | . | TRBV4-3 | CASSSAGNTQYF | TGCGCCAGCAGCTCGGCGGGGAATACGCAGTATTTT
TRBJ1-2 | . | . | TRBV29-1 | CSLRPGGLNYGYTF | TGCAGCCTCCGCCCAGGTGGCTTAAACTATGGCTACACCTTC
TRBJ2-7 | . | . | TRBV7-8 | CASSLVAGKGYEQYF | TGTGCCAGCAGCTTAGTGGCCGGGAAAGGCTACGAGCAGTACTTC
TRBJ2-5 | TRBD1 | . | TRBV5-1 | CASSFQGQQETQYF | TGCGCCAGCAGCTTCCAGGGACAGCAAGAGACCCAGTACTTC